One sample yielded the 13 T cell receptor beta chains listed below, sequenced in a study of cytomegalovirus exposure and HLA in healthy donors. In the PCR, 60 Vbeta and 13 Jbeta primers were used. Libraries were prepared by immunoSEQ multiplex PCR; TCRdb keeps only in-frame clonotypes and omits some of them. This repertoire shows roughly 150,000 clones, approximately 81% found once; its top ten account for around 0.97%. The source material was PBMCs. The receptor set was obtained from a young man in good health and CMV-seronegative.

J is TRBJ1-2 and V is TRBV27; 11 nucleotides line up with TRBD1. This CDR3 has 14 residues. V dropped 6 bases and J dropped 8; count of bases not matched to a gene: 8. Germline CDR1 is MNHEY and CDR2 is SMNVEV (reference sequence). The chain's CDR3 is CASSHSDRGRGYTF. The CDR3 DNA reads TGTGCCAGCAGCCATTCGGACAGGGGGCGAGGCTACACCTTC.

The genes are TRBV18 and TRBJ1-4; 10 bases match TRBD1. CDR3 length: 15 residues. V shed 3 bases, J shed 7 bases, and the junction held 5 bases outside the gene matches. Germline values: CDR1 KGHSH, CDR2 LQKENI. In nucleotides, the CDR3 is TGTGCCAGCTCACCGGAGACAGGGGGCCGTGAAAAACTGTTTTTT. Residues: CASSPETGGREKLFF.

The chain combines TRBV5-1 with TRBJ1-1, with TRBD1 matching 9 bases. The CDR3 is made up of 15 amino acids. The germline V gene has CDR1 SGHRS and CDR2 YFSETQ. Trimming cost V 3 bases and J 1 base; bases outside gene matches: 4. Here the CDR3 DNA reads TGCGCCAGCAGCTCGGACAGGGGTCCGAACACTGAAGCTTTCTTT. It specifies CASSSDRGPNTEAFF.

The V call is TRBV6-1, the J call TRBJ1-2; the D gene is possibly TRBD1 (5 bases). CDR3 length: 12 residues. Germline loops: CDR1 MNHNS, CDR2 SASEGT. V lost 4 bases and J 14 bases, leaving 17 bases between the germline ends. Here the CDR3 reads CASSAPGGLWTF. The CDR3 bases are TGTGCCAGCAGTGCCCCGGGGGGATTGTGGACCTTC.

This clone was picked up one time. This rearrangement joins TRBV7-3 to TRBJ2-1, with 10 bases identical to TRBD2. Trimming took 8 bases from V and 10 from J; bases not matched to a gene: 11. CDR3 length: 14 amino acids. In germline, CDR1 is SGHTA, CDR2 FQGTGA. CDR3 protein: CASGSSGRAGEQFF. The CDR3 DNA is TGTGCCAGCGGATCCAGCGGGAGGGCCGGCGAGCAGTTCTTC.

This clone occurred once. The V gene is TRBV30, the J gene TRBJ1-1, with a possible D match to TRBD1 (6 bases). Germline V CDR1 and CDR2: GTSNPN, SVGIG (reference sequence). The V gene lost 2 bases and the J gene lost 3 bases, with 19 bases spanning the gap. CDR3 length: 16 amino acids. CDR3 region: CAWSLKLTGEDTEAFF. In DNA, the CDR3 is TGTGCCTGGAGTCTCAAACTGACAGGAGAAGACACTGAAGCTTTCTTT.

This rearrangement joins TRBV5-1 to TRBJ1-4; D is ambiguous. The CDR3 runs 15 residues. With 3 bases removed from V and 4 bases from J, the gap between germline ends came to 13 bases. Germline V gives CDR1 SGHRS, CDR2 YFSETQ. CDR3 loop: CASSSDGEINEKLFF. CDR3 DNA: TGCGCCAGCAGCTCCGATGGGGAGATTAATGAAAAACTGTTTTTT.

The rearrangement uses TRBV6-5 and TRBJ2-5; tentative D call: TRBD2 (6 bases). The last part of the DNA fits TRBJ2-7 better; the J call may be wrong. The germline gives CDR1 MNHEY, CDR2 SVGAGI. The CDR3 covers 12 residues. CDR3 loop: CATSEGPSEQYF. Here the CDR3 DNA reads TGTGCCACCTCGGAGGGGCCTAGCGAGCAGTACTTC.

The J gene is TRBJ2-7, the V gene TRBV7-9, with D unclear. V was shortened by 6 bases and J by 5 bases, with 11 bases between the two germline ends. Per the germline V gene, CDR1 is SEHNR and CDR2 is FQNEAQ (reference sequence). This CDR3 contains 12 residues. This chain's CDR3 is CASRSTTNEQYF. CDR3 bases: TGTGCCAGCAGATCGACCACTAACGAGCAGTACTTC.

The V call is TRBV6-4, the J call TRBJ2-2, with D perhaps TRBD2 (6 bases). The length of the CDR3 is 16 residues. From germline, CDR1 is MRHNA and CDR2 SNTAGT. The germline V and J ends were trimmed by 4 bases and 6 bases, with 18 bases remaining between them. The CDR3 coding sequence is TGTGCCAGCAGTGTTGGAGGGCAGCCGTTCGCCGGGGAGCTGTTTTTT. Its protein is CASSVGGQPFAGELFF.

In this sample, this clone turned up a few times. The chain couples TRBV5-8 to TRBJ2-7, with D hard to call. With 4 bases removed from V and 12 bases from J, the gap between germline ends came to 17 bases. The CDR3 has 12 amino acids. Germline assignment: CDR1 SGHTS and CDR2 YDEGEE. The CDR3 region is CASSPYSLLGYF. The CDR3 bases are TGTGCCAGCAGCCCCTACTCGCTTCTAGGGTACTTC.

The CDR3 DNA reads as TGTGCCAGCAGGGGGGGGGAGCAGTTCTTC. The encoded protein is CASRGGEQFF. The chain is built from TRBV25-1 and TRBJ2-1, with TRBD2 matching 7 bases. Unmatched junction bases numbered 0, after V lost 6 bases and J lost 10 bases. CDR1 and CDR2 (germline): MGHDK, SYGVNS. CDR3 size: 10 residues.

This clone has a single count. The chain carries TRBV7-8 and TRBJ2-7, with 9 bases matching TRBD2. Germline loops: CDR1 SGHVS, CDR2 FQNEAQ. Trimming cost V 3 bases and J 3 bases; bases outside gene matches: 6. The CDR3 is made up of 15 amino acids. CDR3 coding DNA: TGTGCCAGCAGCTTCTCGCGGGGGGGATTCTACGAGCAGTACTTC. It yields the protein CASSFSRGGFYEQYF.